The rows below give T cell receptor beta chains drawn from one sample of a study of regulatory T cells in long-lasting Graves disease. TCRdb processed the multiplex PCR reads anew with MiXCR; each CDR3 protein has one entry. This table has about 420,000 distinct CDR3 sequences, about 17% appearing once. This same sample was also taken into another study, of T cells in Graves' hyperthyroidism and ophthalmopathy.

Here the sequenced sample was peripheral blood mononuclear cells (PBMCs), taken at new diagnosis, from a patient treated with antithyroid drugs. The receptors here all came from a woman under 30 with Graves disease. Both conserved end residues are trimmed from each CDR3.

CDR3aa: ASTEGTEDEQY
v_gene: TRBV6-2/TRBV6-3

CDR3aa: ASSSPGLKYEQY
v_gene: TRBV28

CDR3aa: ASSPLNFASTDTQY
v_gene: TRBV18

CDR3aa: ATSPPQGAEAF
v_gene: TRBV7-9

CDR3aa: AWDRAYTEAF
v_gene: TRBV30

CDR3aa: SVGRARTGELF
v_gene: TRBV29-1

CDR3aa: ASSQEGTRGTDTQY
v_gene: TRBV4-3

CDR3aa: ASSQEWEGGTDAQY
v_gene: TRBV3-1

CDR3aa: SVDWDSSYNEQF
v_gene: TRBV29-1

CDR3aa: AIKYSGREYEQY
v_gene: TRBV10-3

CDR3aa: ASSLGRGGSGNTIY
v_gene: TRBV27

CDR3aa: ASRFGTTSWEQY
v_gene: TRBV7-9

CDR3aa: ASSEKGPNEKLF
v_gene: TRBV6-2/TRBV6-3

CDR3aa: ASSPLFRETRNTDTQY
v_gene: TRBV27

CDR3aa: SAKGLAGVSSYEQY
v_gene: TRBV20-1

CDR3aa: ASSSRTGTTDTQY
v_gene: TRBV6-5

CDR3aa: ASSYSIMNTEAF
v_gene: TRBV6-5

CDR3aa: ASSPETSGSFWNEQF
v_gene: TRBV7-2

CDR3aa: ASSYSPRGTEAF
v_gene: TRBV6-5

CDR3aa: ASSFDGSEQF
v_gene: TRBV7-9

CDR3aa: ATSRDRVPSSGNEQF
v_gene: TRBV15

CDR3aa: ASSLLAGTSYEQY
v_gene: TRBV12-3/TRBV12-4

CDR3aa: ASSFWSLGAYQSYEQY
v_gene: TRBV28

CDR3aa: ASSRTGLAKTGELF
v_gene: TRBV27

CDR3aa: ASSQGGSLGEQF
v_gene: TRBV3-1

CDR3aa: SGDSLGDEQF
v_gene: TRBV29-1

CDR3aa: ASSVGATGTQY
v_gene: TRBV9

CDR3aa: ASRDSGANVLT
v_gene: TRBV2

CDR3aa: ASSQAQVISYNEQF
v_gene: TRBV4-1

CDR3aa: ASSPYGGGLAGGTDTQY
v_gene: TRBV28

CDR3aa: ASSQVSSGGPYEQY
v_gene: TRBV4-1

CDR3aa: AWSVAVDQPQH
v_gene: TRBV30

CDR3aa: ASSFPGGTSAPRSPDTQY
v_gene: TRBV11-2

CDR3aa: ATSSIRGPGSNNEQF
v_gene: TRBV24-1

CDR3aa: ASSYFSQTYNEQF
v_gene: TRBV6-2/TRBV6-3

CDR3aa: ASSEFGKVNTEAF
v_gene: TRBV25-1

CDR3aa: ASSWGLANTGELF
v_gene: TRBV5-1

CDR3aa: ASTETNRGVGKNIQY
v_gene: TRBV5-1

CDR3aa: ASSPRTGGGELF
v_gene: TRBV7-2

CDR3aa: ASKTGGPRETQY
v_gene: TRBV2

CDR3aa: ASSFAGAVAF
v_gene: TRBV24-1

CDR3aa: SASTPGQEQY
v_gene: TRBV20-1

CDR3aa: ASSATVGDNREQY
v_gene: TRBV18

CDR3aa: SARRIDSGPGTGELF
v_gene: TRBV20-1

CDR3aa: ASSEGGWNTEAF
v_gene: TRBV6-1

CDR3aa: ASATPTGVETGELF
v_gene: TRBV19

CDR3aa: ASSEKRADKQAF
v_gene: TRBV25-1

CDR3aa: ASSLVTGRHNEQF
v_gene: TRBV7-9

CDR3aa: ASSFEEIYNEQF
v_gene: TRBV5-1

CDR3aa: ASSPEQGITEAF
v_gene: TRBV18

CDR3aa: ASSSDINYQPQH
v_gene: TRBV7-2

CDR3aa: ASSSSGISYEQY
v_gene: TRBV28

CDR3aa: ASKLAAPQETQY
v_gene: TRBV6-1

CDR3aa: ASSNGPVMGANYGYT
v_gene: TRBV27

CDR3aa: ASSWIGAGRPDTQY
v_gene: TRBV28

CDR3aa: SANPPGKPQETQY
v_gene: TRBV20-1

CDR3aa: ASSLEGQGANEQF
v_gene: TRBV11-3

CDR3aa: ASRTGTSGAGELF
v_gene: TRBV28

CDR3aa: ASSLFGESYEQY
v_gene: TRBV27

CDR3aa: ASSLSADLVKNIQY
v_gene: TRBV18